Listed here are 22 T cell receptor beta chains from one sample, sequenced in a study of CD8+ T cells in alopecia areata. RNA was extracted and reverse transcribed into cDNA as the sequencing template. TCRdb keeps only in-frame clones here, not all; method: immunoSEQ multiplex PCR. The sample carries tens of thousands of clones, roughly two thirds recorded once. Once sorted, CD4+ cells from several patients yielded CD25+CD127- cells. The specimen was CD4+ Tregs sorted from blood. The receptors derive from a human donor with alopecia areata.

The chain carries TRBV14 and TRBJ2-1; the D gene is possibly TRBD2 (6 bases). The CDR3 runs 17 residues. The ends were cut back, 3 bases at V and 4 bases at J, with 19 bases in the middle. Germline lookup yields CDR1 SGHDN and CDR2 FVKESK. CDR3 sequence: CASSHVRRDSQYNEQFF. CDR3 bases: TGTGCCAGCAGCCACGTACGCCGGGACTCACAGTACAATGAGCAGTTCTTC.

The gene calls are TRBV5-1 and TRBJ2-1; TRBD1 might be the D (7 bases). The CDR3 contains 15 residues. V lost 0 bases, J lost 8 bases, and 15 bases lay in between. Germline assignment: CDR1 SGHRS and CDR2 YFSETQ. The CDR3 spells CASSLAVQGEDEQFF. The CDR3 nucleotides are TGCGCCAGCAGCTTGGCCGTCCAGGGGGAGGATGAGCAGTTCTTC.

The chain joins TRBV5-8 to TRBJ2-2; the D is unclear. Trimming took 2 bases from V and 10 from J, leaving 3 bases between them. CDR1 and CDR2 (germline): SGHTS, YDEGEE. The CDR3 spans 10 residues. CDR3 DNA sequence: TGTGCCAGCAGCTTCGTGGAGCTGTTTTTT. Its translation: CASSFVELFF. Full variable domain (remainder filled in from reference TRBV5-8 and TRBJ2-2): EAGVTQSPTHLIKTRGQQATLRCSPISGHTSVYWYQQALGLGLQFLLWYDEGEERNRGNFPPRFSGRQFPNYSSELNVNALELEDSALYLCASSFVELFFGEGSRLTVL.

The rearrangement joins TRBV2 to TRBJ2-4; D not certain. V was shortened by 8 bases and J by 0 bases, with 8 bases between the two germline ends. Germline V CDR1 and CDR2: SNHLY, FYNNEI. The CDR3 runs 13 residues. CDR3 coding DNA: TGTGCCAGCGAGGTCCTAGCCAAAAACATTCAGTACTTC. Protein sequence: CASEVLAKNIQYF.

Only one count was recorded for this clone. The chain joins TRBV6-5 to TRBJ1-1; 8 positions match TRBD1. The CDR3 is 13 residues long. Germline values: CDR1 MNHEY, CDR2 SVGAGI. J gave up 4 bases and V 5 bases, and 3 bases lay outside the gene matches. The CDR3 nucleotides are TGTGCCAGCAGTCGACAGGGGCCCACTGAAGCTTTCTTT. This gives the protein CASSRQGPTEAFF.

The CDR3 DNA follows: TGTGCCAGCAGCTTAGACAGGGAGCTCGCGACCCAGCATTTT. This codes for CASSLDRELATQHF. V and J are TRBV7-2 and TRBJ1-5, with a weak D call TRBD1 (6 bases). V was cut by 1 base and J by 11 bases, with 15 bases left in between. Germline CDR1 is SGHTA and CDR2 is FQGNSA. The CDR3 contains 14 residues.

V gene TRBV25-1 combines with J gene TRBJ1-3; tentatively, D is TRBD1 (5 bases). V shed 2 bases and J shed 8 bases, with 10 bases lying between them. The CDR3 sequence is 13 residues long. CDR1 is MGHDK, CDR2 SYGVNS, per germline. In nucleotides, the CDR3 is TGTGCCAGCAGTGAACAGGGCACCCACACCATATATTTT. It yields the protein CASSEQGTHTIYF.

The CDR3 is CASSLGSQTKNTEAFF. The DNA of the CDR3 is TGCGCCAGCAGCTTGGGGTCGCAAACTAAGAACACTGAAGCTTTCTTT. The gene calls are TRBV5-1 and TRBJ1-1; D unclear. Germline CDR1 and CDR2: SGHRS and YFSETQ. Between the trimmed V and J ends, which lost 0 bases and 1 base, there was a span of 13 bases. The length of the CDR3 is 16 residues.

The chain is built from TRBV7-9 and TRBJ2-7; D is tentatively TRBD1 or TRBD2 (6 bases each). V gave up 5 bases and J gave up 3 bases, with 20 bases separating them. Germline V gene sequence: CDR1 SEHNR, CDR2 FQNEAQ (reference sequence). The CDR3 sequence is 16 residues long. The CDR3 DNA follows: TGTGCCAGCAGCCCCGGGGGTGGTACAGGGAGCTACGAGCAGTACTTC. The encoded protein is CASSPGGGTGSYEQYF.

This clone occurred once. The V call is TRBV28, the J call TRBJ1-1; D is possibly TRBD1 (5 bases). The germline V gene encodes CDR1 MDHEN and CDR2 SYDVKM. The V end lost 6 bases, the J end lost 7 bases, and 18 bases lay between the germline ends. This CDR3 is 14 amino acids long. CDR3 region: CASSVFRGSIEAFF. The DNA of the CDR3 is TGTGCCAGCAGCGTGTTTAGGGGCTCCATTGAAGCTTTCTTT.

V is TRBV6-1 and J is TRBJ2-4; possibly TRBD2 for D (5 bases). Germline V gene data show CDR1 as MNHNS and CDR2 as SASEGT. V was shortened by 0 bases and J by 1 base, with 16 bases between the two germline ends. CDR3 size: 18 residues. The CDR3 region is CASSEAPSRRGAKNIQYF. The CDR3 DNA sequence: TGTGCCAGCAGTGAAGCCCCCTCGAGGCGCGGGGCCAAAAACATTCAGTACTTC.

CDR3 in DNA: TGTGCCAGCAGTTGGGGACTAGCGGACACAGATACGCAGTATTTT. Translated: CASSWGLADTDTQYF. The chain employs TRBV6-5 and TRBJ2-3; 11 bases are shared with TRBD2. The ends lost 4 bases at V and 2 bases at J; junction bases unmatched: 2. Germline V CDR1 and CDR2: MNHEY, SVGAGI. This CDR3 region has 15 residues.

The chain carries TRBV9 and TRBJ1-6; weak D call: TRBD1 (6 bases). The CDR3 sequence is 15 residues long. Trimming removed 0 bases at V and 7 bases at J, with 11 bases between. The germline CDR1 and CDR2 sequences are SGDLS and YYNGEE. The CDR3 loop reads CASSVEGGGNSPLHF. The CDR3 nucleotides read TGTGCCAGCAGCGTAGAAGGAGGGGGGAATTCACCCCTCCACTTT. The full variable domain, completed using reference TRBV9 and TRBJ1-6, is DSGVTQTPKHLITATGQRVTLRCSPRSGDLSVYWYQQSLDQGLQFLIQYYNGEERAKGNILERFSAQQFPDLHSELNLSSLELGDSALYFCASSVEGGGNSPLHFGNGTRLTVT.

This clone was counted only a few times. The CDR3 bases are TGTGCCAGCAGTTTGTCCCCTCCCTACGAGCAGTACTTC. The encoded protein is CASSLSPPYEQYF. The chain recombines TRBV28 with TRBJ2-7, with unresolved D. In germline, CDR1 is MDHEN, CDR2 SYDVKM. The length of the CDR3 is 13 residues. Trimming removed 3 bases at V and 2 bases at J, with 8 bases between.

This chain links TRBV19 with TRBJ2-6; maybe TRBD1 (5 bases). Germline V CDR1 and CDR2: LNHDA, SQIVND (reference sequence). The CDR3 is made up of 13 amino acids. Trimming removed 8 bases from V and 4 bases from J, with 9 bases in between. In DNA form, the CDR3 reads TGTGCCAGTTCAGGGCTCGGGGCCAACGTCCTGACTTTC. Amino acids: CASSGLGANVLTF.

This chain links TRBV27 with TRBJ1-6; possible D gene TRBD1, 6 bases. CDR1 and CDR2 (germline): MNHEY, SMNVEV (reference sequence). The V end was cut by 10 bases, the J end by 3 bases, with 10 bases between. The CDR3 is 13 amino acids. For the CDR3, the DNA is TGTGCCACCCAACAGGGCTATAATTCACCCCTCCACTTT. Protein product: CATQQGYNSPLHF.

This clone has a handful of counts. The chain recombines TRBV6-5 with TRBJ2-2; D is undetermined. The CDR3 has 15 residues. The ends were cut back, 3 bases at V and 4 bases at J, with 12 bases in the middle. CDR1 MNHEY and CDR2 SVGAGI come from the germline V gene. The CDR3: CASSYSLSFTGELFF. The CDR3 region has the DNA TGTGCCAGCAGTTATTCCCTTTCTTTCACCGGGGAGCTGTTTTTT.

This clone was observed a handful of times. This chain links TRBV29-1 with TRBJ2-1; 8 nucleotides line up with TRBD2. CDR1 is SQVTM, CDR2 ANQGSEA, per germline. The CDR3 runs 15 residues. Unmatched junction bases numbered 11, after V lost 2 bases and J lost 8 bases. The CDR3 region has the DNA TGCAGCGTTGAAAGTTCAGTAGCGGGATGGCATGAGCAGTTCTTC. Residues: CSVESSVAGWHEQFF.

In this sample, this clone turned up a few times. This chain links TRBV28 with TRBJ1-5; the D is unclear. CDR1 and CDR2 from the germline V gene are MDHEN and SYDVKM. Trimming cost V 5 bases and J 5 bases, with 13 bases left between them. The CDR3 spans 14 residues. As DNA, the CDR3 is TGTGCCAGCAGTATGACGGCCCGCTATCAGCCCCAGCATTTT. Translation: CASSMTARYQPQHF.

The chain has TRBV29-1 and TRBJ1-1; no definite D call. Germline CDR1 is SQVTM and CDR2 is ANQGSEA. V was trimmed by 4 bases and J by 2 bases, leaving 20 bases between them. This CDR3 spans 16 amino acids. The CDR3 is CSVAPSSPGLNTEAFF. Here the CDR3 DNA reads TGCAGCGTTGCCCCCTCCTCCCCGGGGTTAAACACTGAAGCTTTCTTT.

The V and J genes are TRBV2 and TRBJ1-5, with 7 bases identical to TRBD1. Germline V gene lookup returns CDR1 SNHLY and CDR2 FYNNEI. The CDR3 is 15 amino acids. Trimming cost V 3 bases and J 5 bases; bases outside gene matches: 7. The CDR3 loop is CASSDSGGLHQPQHF. Written as DNA, the CDR3 is TGTGCCAGCAGTGACTCAGGGGGGTTGCATCAGCCCCAGCATTTT.

The chain is built from TRBV28 and TRBJ2-1; 7 positions match TRBD2. Germline V gene lookup returns CDR1 MDHEN and CDR2 SYDVKM. V shed 10 bases, J shed 4 bases, and the junction held 13 bases outside the gene matches. This CDR3 is built from 15 residues. The CDR3 region has the DNA TGTGCCAATCGCCCGGCGGGAGCCGCATACAATGAGCAGTTCTTC. It specifies CANRPAGAAYNEQFF.